This TCR beta chain was obtained from a study of T cells in Graves' hyperthyroidism and ophthalmopathy. Study outcomes and limitations: Clonotypes that were expanded in thyroid above 0.001 mostly appeared in blood too. Stable hyperthyroidism was separated from ophthalmopathy by a model based on 13 V-J features.

Ophthalmopathy cases scored 3 or more on the Clinical Activity Score and 4 or more on NOSPECS grade, with duration below 3 months. Note on this clonotype: Its antigen remains unknown.

Amplification yielded TCR beta CDR3 regions, with RNA transcripts as the source. The study used the HTBI primer set for a first-round RT-PCR of the TCR CDR3. TCRdb re-called the multiplex PCR reads with MiXCR, one entry per CDR3 protein. The sample shows about 480,000 distinct CDR3 sequences, roughly 25% of them seen only once. CDR3 length: 17 amino acids. The V segment lost 1 base and the J segment 4 bases; nucleotides outside the gene matches: 7. Germline CDR1 MDHEN, CDR2 SYDVKM. The sample consisted of blood. This sequence was found in a woman under 40 with Graves' ophthalmopathy. This chain uses TRBV28 with TRBJ2-2; 9 bases are shared with TRBD1. CDR3 loop: CASSLSSGQGLTGELFF. CDR3 nucleotides: TGTGCCAGCAGTTTATCTTCGGGACAGGGTCTCACCGGGGAGCTGTTTTTT.